Listed below are T cell receptor beta chains from one sample, sequenced in a study of lymphopenia after photon versus proton radiotherapy. Repertoires were generated with immunoSEQ multiplex PCR, while TCRdb's copy carries only in-frame clones and drops some. This table has about 68,000 clones, under 95% appearing once. The specimen was peripheral blood, collected from a patient treated with photon-based radiotherapy. These receptors were taken from a woman between 65 and 79 years old with pancreatic cancer. CDR3s include the opening cysteine and the closing phenylalanine or tryptophan. The D gene is left open where the match is weak. Only part of the rows carry a size: once, few, many, or a class if the clone is expanded.

J gene | D gene | clone size | V gene | CDR3 DNA | CDR3 protein
TRBJ2-7 | - | - | TRBV9 | TGTGCCAGCAGCGTAGGACAGACCCCATCCTACGAGCAGTACTTC | CASSVGQTPSYEQYF
TRBJ2-3 | - | - | TRBV11-2 | TGTGCCAGCAGCTACACAGATACGCAGTATTTT | CASSYTDTQYF
TRBJ1-3 | - | - | TRBV7-2 | TGTGCCAGCAGCTTAGGTGGGCAGACTGGAAACACCATATATTTT | CASSLGGQTGNTIYF
TRBJ1-5 | TRBD1 | few | TRBV18 | TGTGCCAGCTCACTCGGGACAGGGAATGGCAATCAGCCCCAGCATTTT | CASSLGTGNGNQPQHF
TRBJ1-3 | - | - | TRBV12-5 | TGTGCTAGTGGTTTTGGGGGCAACACCATATATTTT | CASGFGGNTIYF
TRBJ2-7 | - | - | TRBV6-1 | TGTGCCAGCAGTGAGAGTAACCGGGAGCGAACCTACGAGCAGTACTTC | CASSESNRERTYEQYF
TRBJ2-1 | - | - | TRBV5-6 | TGTGCCAGCAGCTTGGCTGGATCCTACAATGAGCAGTTCTTC | CASSLAGSYNEQFF
TRBJ2-2 | TRBD2 | - | TRBV15 | TGTGCCACCAGCAGAGAACCTAGCGGGTTGAACACCGGGGAGCTGTTTTTT | CATSREPSGLNTGELFF
TRBJ1-4 | - | - | TRBV6-5 | TGTGCCAGCAGTTACAACCTCCGGCTTGAAAAACTGTTTTTT | CASSYNLRLEKLFF
TRBJ1-4 | - | - | TRBV15 | TGTGCCACCAGCAGAGATTTATCAGGCAGGGCTGAAAAACTGTTTTTT | CATSRDLSGRAEKLFF
TRBJ1-5 | - | once | TRBV5-1 | TGCGCCAGCAGCTTAGACGGACAGCCGATTTTCTTCGTCTCCCAGCATTTT | CASSLDGQPIFFVSQHF
TRBJ1-4 | TRBD1 | - | TRBV10-3 | TGTGCCATCAGTGAGGGACAGGGGGGTGAAAAACTGTTTTTT | CAISEGQGGEKLFF
TRBJ2-1 | - | - | TRBV9 | TGTGCCAGCAGCGTAGGCGGAAACTCCTACAATGAGCAGTTCTTC | CASSVGGNSYNEQFF
TRBJ2-2 | - | once | TRBV4-3 | TGCGCCAGCAGCCCCTCTGCCTCGGGTCCAGCGAACACCGGGGAGCTGTTTTTT | CASSPSASGPANTGELFF
TRBJ1-4 | - | - | TRBV9 | TGTGCCAGCAGCGTAGGGAACCCAACTAATGAAAAACTGTTTTTT | CASSVGNPTNEKLFF
TRBJ2-7 | TRBD1 | - | TRBV7-9 | TGTGCCAGCAGCTGGGGACAGGGCTACGAGCAGTACTTC | CASSWGQGYEQYF
TRBJ1-5 | - | - | TRBV2 | TGTGCCAGCAGTGAATTAGATAGGGTAGGAGGTCAGCCCCAGCATTTT | CASSELDRVGGQPQHF
TRBJ1-1 | - | - | TRBV19 | TGTGCCAGTATGAGACAGCAGGAAGCTTTCTTT | CASMRQQEAFF
TRBJ2-1 | TRBD2 | - | TRBV2 | TGTGCCAGCAGTGAAGGGTTAGGGCTAGCGGGAGGTCATGAGCAGTTCTTC | CASSEGLGLAGGHEQFF
TRBJ1-1 | - | - | TRBV30 | TGTGCCTGGAGTGGGACTCCCGGGTGGCAGGTTGAAGCTTTCTTT | CAWSGTPGWQVEAFF
TRBJ2-7 | - | - | TRBV4-2 | TGTGCCAGCAGCCAAGAAAGGGGTACCGCTCACGAGCAGTACTTC | CASSQERGTAHEQYF
TRBJ1-3 | - | - | TRBV6-1 | TGTGCCAGCAGTAGGGGATCTGGAAACACCATATATTTT | CASSRGSGNTIYF
TRBJ1-4 | - | - | TRBV9 | TGTGCCAGCAGCGTATCGGGCGCCACTAATGAAAAACTGTTTTTT | CASSVSGATNEKLFF
TRBJ2-6 | - | - | TRBV19 | TGTGCCAGTAGTACCTTTATCTCTGGGGCCAACGTCCTGACTTTC | CASSTFISGANVLTF
TRBJ1-1 | - | once | TRBV5-5 | TGTGCCAGCAGCTATCTTGGGAACACTGAAGCTTTCTTT | CASSYLGNTEAFF
TRBJ1-3 | - | - | TRBV19 | TGTGCCAGTAGTTCCCGGCAGCTCGGATTAGTAATTGGAAACACCATATATTTT | CASSSRQLGLVIGNTIYF
TRBJ2-2 | TRBD2 | - | TRBV28 | TGTGCCAGCGGCCGTCGGAGTAGCGGGAGAAACACCGGGGAGCTGTTTTTT | CASGRRSSGRNTGELFF
TRBJ2-7 | - | - | TRBV5-8 | TGTGCCAGCAGCTTAAGGTCCTCCTACGAGCAGTACTTC | CASSLRSSYEQYF
TRBJ2-1 | TRBD2 | medium-sized | TRBV4-3 | TGCGCCAGCAGCCAAGAGGGACTAGCGGGAGGGGGTAGGAATGAGCAGTTCTTC | CASSQEGLAGGGRNEQFF
TRBJ1-2 | TRBD1 | - | TRBV27 | TGTGCCAGCAGTCGGGACAGCCTAGTTGGAGATGGCTACACCTTC | CASSRDSLVGDGYTF
TRBJ2-1 | - | - | TRBV18 | TGTGCCAGCTCACCAGAGGGCGGCAGGGTCAACAACAATGAGCAGTTCTTC | CASSPEGGRVNNNEQFF
TRBJ2-7 | TRBD2 | - | TRBV19 | TGTGCCAGTAGTAAGCGGGAGTTCTACGAGCAGTACTTC | CASSKREFYEQYF
TRBJ2-2 | - | - | TRBV4-1 | TGCGCCAGCAGCCCCCTCCAGGGAACCGGGGAGCTGTTTTTT | CASSPLQGTGELFF
TRBJ1-4 | - | - | TRBV30 | TGTGCCTGGGGGACCGGTGGGGATGAAAAACTGTTTTTT | CAWGTGGDEKLFF
TRBJ1-3 | - | - | TRBV7-8 | TGTGCCAGCAGCTTAGGGTTCGGAGGGAACACCATATATTTT | CASSLGFGGNTIYF
TRBJ2-7 | TRBD2 | - | TRBV7-2 | TGTGCCAGCAGCTTAGGTAGCGGGAGCTCCTACGAGCAGTACTTC | CASSLGSGSSYEQYF
TRBJ2-2 | - | - | TRBV28 | TGTGCCAGCAGTCCGGACGTTCTGACCGGGGAGCTGTTTTTT | CASSPDVLTGELFF
TRBJ2-7 | TRBD2 | - | TRBV5-1 | TGCGCCAGCAGCTTGAGGGTAGCGGGAGGGGACGAGCAGTACTTC | CASSLRVAGGDEQYF
TRBJ2-5 | TRBD2 | - | TRBV6-6 | TGTGCCAGCAGTCAGACTAGCGGGGGGCAAGAGACCCAGTACTTC | CASSQTSGGQETQYF
TRBJ2-7 | - | - | TRBV5-6 | TGTGCCAGCAGCCAACGGGGCTACGAGCAGTACTTC | CASSQRGYEQYF
TRBJ2-1 | - | once | TRBV11-2 | TGTGCCAGCAGCTTAAGGATTAGCTCCTACAATGAGCAGTTCTTC | CASSLRISSYNEQFF
TRBJ1-5 | - | - | TRBV15 | TGTGCCACCTGTAAAGGCCGCAATCAGCCCCAGCATTTT | CATCKGRNQPQHF
TRBJ2-5 | - | - | TRBV19 | TGTGCCAGCCGACACTCGCTCCGGGGGATCCAAGAGACCCAGTACTTC | CASRHSLRGIQETQYF